The 11 T cell receptor beta chains listed next were all sequenced from one sample in a study of T cell repertoires in cytomegalovirus infection. TCRdb passed the reads through MiXCR, listing each CDR3 protein once. The sample has around 740,000 distinct CDR3 sequences, about a third seen once. Sample: PBMCs. These TCRs come from a human donor in good health (CMV status not recorded). Some clones in this sample may be carry-over from other donors' samples.

The chain employs TRBV7-8 and TRBJ2-2, with 7 bases lining up with TRBD2. The CDR3 loop spans 15 amino acids. The V segment lost 5 bases and the J segment 0 bases; nucleotides outside the gene matches: 3. Germline V gene lookup returns CDR1 SGHVS and CDR2 FQNEAQ. The CDR3 sequence: CASSVSGSNTGELFF. In nucleotides, the CDR3 is TGTGCCAGCAGCGTTAGCGGGTCGAACACCGGGGAGCTGTTTTTT.

This rearrangement joins TRBV28 to TRBJ2-7, with 7 bases identical to TRBD1. This CDR3 has 13 residues. Germline CDR1 MDHEN, CDR2 SYDVKM. The V and J ends lost 10 bases and 0 bases, in that order; junction bases with no gene match: 6. Here the CDR3 reads CATRDSSSYEQYF. CDR3 bases: TGTGCCACCCGGGACAGTAGCTCCTACGAGCAGTACTTC.

The chain recombines TRBV7-9 with TRBJ2-3; the D gene is possibly TRBD2 (6 bases). Trimming left V 3 bases short and J 11 bases short, with 21 bases between. Germline CDR1 SEHNR, CDR2 FQNEAQ (reference sequence). This CDR3 contains 15 residues. CDR3 loop: CASSFERDFRWEQYF. The CDR3 DNA reads as TGTGCCAGCAGCTTCGAACGGGACTTCAGATGGGAGCAGTATTTT.

The rearrangement links TRBV10-3 to TRBJ2-7, with 14 bases fitting TRBD2. CDR3 size: 16 residues. Germline V gene sequence: CDR1 ENHRY, CDR2 SYGVKD. Trimming cost V 9 bases and J 2 bases; bases outside gene matches: 9. This CDR3 is CAMSGTSGSQTYEQYF. The CDR3 bases are TGTGCCATGTCCGGGACTAGCGGGAGTCAAACCTACGAGCAGTACTTC.

A few counts support this clonotype. The rearrangement joins TRBV27 to TRBJ2-7; 7 bases are a match to TRBD2. The CDR3 consists of 15 residues. The germline V gene encodes CDR1 MNHEY and CDR2 SMNVEV (reference sequence). V shed 0 bases, J shed 2 bases, and the junction held 4 bases outside the gene matches. The CDR3 reads CASSLSLAAAYEQYF. The CDR3 coding sequence is TGTGCCAGCAGTTTATCCCTAGCGGCTGCCTACGAGCAGTACTTC.

This clonotype was counted only a few times. J is TRBJ2-7 and V is TRBV7-8, with D possibly called TRBD1 or TRBD2 (5 bases each). This CDR3 comprises 14 residues. The germline V gene has CDR1 SGHVS and CDR2 FQNEAQ. V was pared by 5 bases and J by 2 bases, with 13 bases between. The chain's CDR3 is CASSTHRDPYEQYF. CDR3 in DNA: TGTGCCAGCAGCACCCACCGGGACCCCTACGAGCAGTACTTC. The whole variable domain, filled in from reference TRBV7-8 and TRBJ2-7, reads GAGVSQSPRYKVAKRGQDVALRCDPISGHVSLFWYQQALGQGPEFLTYFQNEAQLDKSGLPSDRFFAERPEGSVSTLKIQRTQQEDSAVYLCASSTHRDPYEQYFGPGTRLTVT.

The chain uses TRBV7-9 and TRBJ1-1; tentative D call: TRBD1 (5 bases). V was trimmed by 5 bases and J by 8 bases, leaving 12 bases between them. Germline CDR1 SEHNR, CDR2 FQNEAQ (reference sequence). The length of the CDR3 is 12 residues. In DNA, the CDR3 is TGTGCCAGCAGCGACCGGGGCATCGAAGCTTTCTTT. Translation gives CASSDRGIEAFF.

This chain uses TRBV20-1 with TRBJ1-2; D gene uncertain. Between the trimmed V and J ends, which lost 5 bases and 8 bases, there was a span of 18 bases. The CDR3 totals 13 residues. Germline values: CDR1 DFQATT, CDR2 SNEGSKA (reference sequence). The CDR3 bases are TGCAGTGCTCGTGATATTGACGGATACGGCTACACCTTC. It is translated as CSARDIDGYGYTF.

This clonotype was detected a few times. The V gene is TRBV6-1, the J gene TRBJ2-5; D call uncertain. The CDR3 totals 13 residues. Germline CDR1 MNHNS, CDR2 SASEGT. Trimming pared 1 base from V and 2 bases from J, leaving 5 bases between. The CDR3 DNA is TGTGCCAGCAGTGAAGACGGTCAAGAGACCCAGTACTTC. Translation: CASSEDGQETQYF.

The chain uses TRBV4-1 and TRBJ2-7; D is unclear. V dropped 4 bases and J dropped 2 bases, with 9 bases sitting between them. This CDR3 contains 13 residues. Germline lookup yields CDR1 MGHRA and CDR2 YSYEKL. The chain's CDR3 is CASSRGETYEQYF. CDR3 sequence (DNA): TGCGCCAGCAGCCGAGGTGAGACCTACGAGCAGTACTTC.

This chain links TRBV2 with TRBJ2-7; 13 bases align to TRBD2. Trimming at V came to 7 bases and at J to 11 bases, leaving 14 bases not matched to a gene. CDR1 is SNHLY and CDR2 is FYNNEI in the germline V gene. This CDR3 has 15 residues. CDR3 sequence reads: CASITFETGTSGEYF. CDR3 sequence (DNA): TGTGCCAGCATTACTTTTGAAACTGGGACTAGCGGGGAGTACTTC.